The TCR beta chain described here comes from a study of CD8+CD57+ T cells in acquired aplastic anemia. Study observations and caveats: Twenty-nine shared CD8+ CDR3s appeared highly expressed within patients' immunodominant clones.

Patients picked for sequencing had shown CD8+CD57+ cell expansion detected by flow cytometry. Severe acquired aplastic anemia was present in every patient. Germline V gene data show CDR1 as SGHTA and CDR2 as FQGTGA. CDR3 length equals 15 residues. The V segment lost 2 bases and the J segment 1 base; nucleotides outside the gene matches: 4. Genomic DNA acted as the template from which TCR beta VDJ combination and CDR3 sequence profiling were carried out. TCRdb independently ran MiXCR on the reads; one entry per CDR3 protein. Counted here are around 500,000 distinct CDR3 sequences, roughly 34% occurring once; the ten biggest clones make up 0.82%. This clonotype showed up many times. Its antigen remains unidentified.

The receptor's source is a human donor with aplastic anemia. The V call is TRBV7-3, the J call TRBJ2-7; 8 nucleotides agree with TRBD1. Specimen: sorted CD4+, CD8+, or CD8+CD57+ T cells (not recorded which) from PBMCs. The CDR3: CASSLRQGASYEQYF. As DNA, the CDR3 is TGTGCCAGCAGCTTACGCCAGGGGGCTTCCTACGAGCAGTACTTC.